These 5 T cell receptor beta chains came from one sample sequenced in a study of blood T cells in healthy people across ages. Together with a sample-barcoded 5' primer, a J-beta primer mix was included in a second PCR lasting about 7 to 11 cycles. One entry per CDR3 protein, called by TCRdb with MiXCR from the 5' RACE reads. The sample gives 1.8 million or so distinct CDR3 sequences, 30% to 40% of which show up once; 23% is in the top ten. The specimen was blood. These TCRs come from a human donor in good health.

The chain links TRBV10-3 to TRBJ1-1; D is undetermined. This CDR3 spans 11 amino acids. Looked up from germline, CDR1 is ENHRY and CDR2 is SYGVKD. The V and J ends lost 10 bases and 5 bases respectively, with 11 bases between them. The CDR3 region has the DNA TGTGCCACCTCGGACGGGACTGAAGCTTTCTTT. Translated, it gives CATSDGTEAFF.

This clonotype has only a few counts. The chain joins TRBV4-3 to TRBJ2-2; D not resolved. The CDR3 totals 14 residues. CDR1 and CDR2 from the germline V gene are LGHNA and YSLEER. Trimming removed 2 bases from V and 4 bases from J, with 8 bases in between. The CDR3 region has the DNA TGCGCCAGCAGCCAAAGCTGGGGCACCGGGGAGCTGTTTTTT. Its translation: CASSQSWGTGELFF.

The genes are TRBV29-1 and TRBJ2-1; 16 bases map to TRBD2. V was pared by 6 bases and J by 3 bases, with 5 bases of the junction left unmatched. Per germline, CDR1 SQVTM and CDR2 ANQGSEA. There are 16 residues in the CDR3. The CDR3 region has the DNA TGCAGCGTCCCGGGGACTAGCGGGGGGGACTACAATGAGCAGTTCTTC. Its translation: CSVPGTSGGDYNEQFF.

The V call is TRBV24-1, the J call TRBJ1-1; D is uncertain. V was trimmed by 4 bases and J by 7 bases, leaving 9 bases between them. CDR1 and CDR2 (germline): KGHDR, SFDVKD. This CDR3 has 12 amino acids. The CDR3 protein is CATSDGVFEAFF. In nucleotides, the CDR3 is TGTGCCACCAGTGACGGGGTTTTTGAAGCTTTCTTT.

The V gene is TRBV27, the J gene TRBJ2-5; unclear D gene. Germline V lookup: CDR1 MNHEY, CDR2 SMNVEV (reference sequence). The CDR3 length is 14 residues. V lost 5 bases to trimming and J lost 12 bases, with 22 bases between them. This CDR3 is CASSPYGQLSIEYF. The CDR3 DNA reads as TGTGCCAGCAGTCCCTACGGGCAACTATCGATAGAGTACTTC.